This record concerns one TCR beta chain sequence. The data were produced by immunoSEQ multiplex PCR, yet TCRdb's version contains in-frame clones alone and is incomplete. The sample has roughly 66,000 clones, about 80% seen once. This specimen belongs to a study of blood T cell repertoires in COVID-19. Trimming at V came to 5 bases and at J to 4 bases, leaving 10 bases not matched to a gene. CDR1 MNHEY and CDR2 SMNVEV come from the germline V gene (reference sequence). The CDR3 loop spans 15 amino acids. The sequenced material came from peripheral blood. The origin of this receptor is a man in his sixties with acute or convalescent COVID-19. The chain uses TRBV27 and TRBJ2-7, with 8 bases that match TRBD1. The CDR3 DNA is TGTGCCAGCAGTCTTTGGACAGGGTCAGCATACGAGCAGTACTTC. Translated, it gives CASSLWTGSAYEQYF.